This TCR beta chain derives from a study of neoadjuvant nivolumab and ipilimumab in lung cancer. Study observations and caveats: Higher pretherapy blood TCR richness went with higher resected-tumor richness. Resected tumors had greater TCR richness and clonality than uninvolved lung. Only a single major-pathologic-response sample was available for clonality analysis.

Measured with immunoSEQ multiplex PCR; TCRdb has only the in-frame clones, and not every one. Among over 3,000 clones listed, roughly 88% were seen once. Points on this clone: Its antigen remains unknown.

Trimming stripped 4 bases from V and 1 base from J, with 7 bases between. This CDR3 has 13 residues. Germline V lookup: CDR1 SGHDT, CDR2 YYEEEE. V usage is TRBV5-6 and J usage is TRBJ2-3; D is perhaps TRBD1 or TRBD2 (5 bases each). The source of this sequence is an adult with non-small cell lung cancer. The sequencing used tumor tissue, collected after neoadjuvant nivolumab, alone or with ipilimumab, at or shortly before surgery. CDR3 DNA: TGTGCCAGCAGCCAGGGACGCACAGATACGCAGTATTTT. This encodes CASSQGRTDTQYF. The variable domain in full, completed from reference TRBV5-6 and TRBJ2-3, reads DAGVTQSPTHLIKTRGQQVTLRCSPKSGHDTVSWYQQALGQGPQFIFQYYEEEERQRGNFPDRFSGHQFPNYSSELNVNALLLGDSALYLCASSQGRTDTQYFGPGTRLTVL.